This record covers a single T cell receptor (beta chain). Other nucleotide sequences in the sample specify the same CDR3. The data were obtained in a study of shared clonotypes between healthy human individuals. The CDR3 runs 15 residues. Germline loops: CDR1 SGHNT, CDR2 YYREEE (reference sequence). Trimming took off 0 bases at V and 1 base at J, with 8 bases between the two ends. Terminally differentiated effector memory CD45RA+ cells were excluded by CCR7 positive selection of CD45RO-negative cells. At the deep level, the assay was run. Authors' data handling: Filtering differed, since immunoSEQ gave only junction sequences and no quality scores. Generated by immunoSEQ multiplex PCR, the TCRdb table keeps only in-frame clones and is missing some. The DNA gave D and trimming, while V, J and clone size come from that table. This sample has fewer than 1 million clones; roughly 96% occur once, and the top ten carry around 0.21%.

The chain joins TRBV5-4 to TRBJ1-3; no reliable D call. The sequence derives from a man aged 30 to 39 in good health. The sequenced material came from naive CD8+ T cells sorted from blood. DNA of the CDR3: TGTGCCAGCAGCTTGGGGCAGCCGTCTGGAAACACCATATATTTT. The encoded protein is CASSLGQPSGNTIYF.